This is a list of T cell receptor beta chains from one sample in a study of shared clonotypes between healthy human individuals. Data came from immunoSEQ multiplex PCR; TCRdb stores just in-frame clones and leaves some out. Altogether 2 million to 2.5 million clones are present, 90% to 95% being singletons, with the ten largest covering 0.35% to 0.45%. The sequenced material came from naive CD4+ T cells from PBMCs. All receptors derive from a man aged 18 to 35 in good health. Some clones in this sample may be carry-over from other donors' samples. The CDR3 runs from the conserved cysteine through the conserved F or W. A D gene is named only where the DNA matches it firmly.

CDR3nt: TGTGCCAGTAGTGTTTGGGACACTGCAACTAATGAAAAACTGTTTTTT; CDR3aa: CASSVWDTATNEKLFF; v_gene: TRBV19; j_gene: TRBJ1-4; len: 16; d_gene: .
CDR3nt: TGTGCCAGCAGACAGGTCTCCTACGAGCAGTACTTC; CDR3aa: CASRQVSYEQYF; v_gene: TRBV28; j_gene: TRBJ2-7; len: 12; d_gene: .
CDR3nt: TGCGCCAGCAGCCAGGCCGGGACTAGGAAAAACATTCAGTACTTC; CDR3aa: CASSQAGTRKNIQYF; v_gene: TRBV4-1; j_gene: TRBJ2-4; len: 15; d_gene: TRBD2
CDR3nt: TGTGCCAGCAGCAACACTAGCGGGAGGTACCACCAAGAGACCCAGTACTTC; CDR3aa: CASSNTSGRYHQETQYF; v_gene: TRBV21-1; j_gene: TRBJ2-5; len: 17; d_gene: .
CDR3nt: TGTGCCAGCTCCCGGGACTGGACAGCGAACACTGAAGCTTTCTTT; CDR3aa: CASSRDWTANTEAFF; v_gene: TRBV18; j_gene: TRBJ1-1; len: 15; d_gene: .
CDR3nt: TGTGCCAGCTCACCAGTCCTAACAGATACGCAGTATTTT; CDR3aa: CASSPVLTDTQYF; v_gene: TRBV18; j_gene: TRBJ2-3; len: 13; d_gene: .
CDR3nt: TGTGCCAGCAGCCTTCGCTTCCGGGAGGAAGCTTTCTTT; CDR3aa: CASSLRFREEAFF; v_gene: TRBV6-5; j_gene: TRBJ1-1; len: 13; d_gene: .
CDR3nt: TGTGCCAGCAGCTTTAACCCCCGACTAGCGGGAGCGGATGAGCAGTTCTTC; CDR3aa: CASSFNPRLAGADEQFF; v_gene: TRBV7-3; j_gene: TRBJ2-1; len: 17; d_gene: TRBD2
CDR3nt: TGTGCCAGCAGCTTCGCCGACAGGCCAGAAGCTTTCTTT; CDR3aa: CASSFADRPEAFF; v_gene: TRBV7-9; j_gene: TRBJ1-1; len: 13; d_gene: .
CDR3nt: TGCGCCAGCAGCCGGACAGTACAAGCAGATACGCAGTATTTT; CDR3aa: CASSRTVQADTQYF; v_gene: TRBV5-1; j_gene: TRBJ2-3; len: 14; d_gene: .
CDR3nt: TGCGCCAGCAGCTTGACAGGGGGAGGTCGGGTTGAAAAACTGTTTTTT; CDR3aa: CASSLTGGGRVEKLFF; v_gene: TRBV5-1; j_gene: TRBJ1-4; len: 16; d_gene: TRBD1
CDR3nt: TGTGCCAGCACCCGAAGCGGGAGGGGGGCCGGGGAGCTGTTTTTT; CDR3aa: CASTRSGRGAGELFF; v_gene: TRBV6-5; j_gene: TRBJ2-2; len: 15; d_gene: TRBD2
CDR3nt: TGTGCCATCAGGCCAGGGGCCCCTAATTCACCCCTCCACTTT; CDR3aa: CAIRPGAPNSPLHF; v_gene: TRBV10-3; j_gene: TRBJ1-6; len: 14; d_gene: .
CDR3nt: TGTGCCAGCAGCTTTAAGGGAGAAAAACTGTTTTTT; CDR3aa: CASSFKGEKLFF; v_gene: TRBV5-4; j_gene: TRBJ1-4; len: 12; d_gene: .
CDR3nt: TGTGCCAGCAGCTTCGGGTCTGATCAGCCCCAGCATTTT; CDR3aa: CASSFGSDQPQHF; v_gene: TRBV5-6; j_gene: TRBJ1-5; len: 13; d_gene: .
CDR3nt: TGTGCCAGCAGTGCCCCCGGGACAGTGTCTGGTAGTCAGCAGTACTTC; CDR3aa: CASSAPGTVSGSQQYF; v_gene: TRBV28; j_gene: TRBJ2-7; len: 16; d_gene: TRBD1
CDR3nt: TGTGCCAGCAGCTTCCCGGGACTAGCGGGAGTTGGTGAGCAGTTCTTC; CDR3aa: CASSFPGLAGVGEQFF; v_gene: TRBV7-9; j_gene: TRBJ2-1; len: 16; d_gene: TRBD2
CDR3nt: TGTGCCAGCAGCCCCGGGGCCAACGTCCTGACTTTC; CDR3aa: CASSPGANVLTF; v_gene: TRBV11-3; j_gene: TRBJ2-6; len: 12; d_gene: .